A single sample gave rise to the 30 T cell receptor beta chains below, sequenced in a study of blood T cells in healthy people across ages. Next came a second PCR, run for about 7 to 12 cycles, which used a sample-barcoded 5' primer along with a J-beta primer mix. TCRdb redid the calling of the 5' RACE reads with MiXCR, one entry per CDR3 protein. This sample has over 600,000 distinct CDR3 sequences; around three fifths occur once, and the top ten carry under 30%. The sequenced material came from blood. The receptors derive from a man aged 40-49 years in good health.

This chain joins TRBV7-2 and TRBJ2-4, with a tentative D call TRBD1 (6 bases). The end of the DNA aligns better with TRBJ2-7, so the J call may be wrong. This CDR3 has 13 amino acids. Germline CDR1 is SGHTA and CDR2 is FQGNSA. The DNA for the CDR3 is TGTGCCAGCAGCTTAATGGAAGGGGGCGAGCAGTACTTC. This encodes CASSLMEGGEQYF.

The chain links TRBV5-1 to TRBJ2-1; 13 bases line up with TRBD2. V gave up 4 bases and J gave up 6 bases; unmatched junction bases: 7. Looked up from germline, CDR1 is SGHRS and CDR2 is YFSETQ. This CDR3 contains 16 residues. The DNA of the CDR3 is TGCGCCAGCAGCCCCGCGGGGACTAGCGGGATCAATGAGCAGTTCTTC. This gives the protein CASSPAGTSGINEQFF.

The chain carries TRBV5-6 and TRBJ2-7; the D is unclear. The CDR3 extends over 14 amino acids. Between the trimmed V and J ends, which lost 2 bases and 0 bases, there was a span of 9 bases. The germline CDR1 and CDR2 sequences are SGHDT and YYEEEE. CDR3 coding DNA: TGTGCCAGCAGCTTCCGGATAAGCTCCTACGAGCAGTACTTC. It yields the protein CASSFRISSYEQYF. Full variable domain (remainder filled in from reference TRBV5-6 and TRBJ2-7): DAGVTQSPTHLIKTRGQQVTLRCSPKSGHDTVSWYQQALGQGPQFIFQYYEEEERQRGNFPDRFSGHQFPNYSSELNVNALLLGDSALYLCASSFRISSYEQYFGPGTRLTVT.

This chain joins TRBV20-1 and TRBJ1-1; tentative D call: TRBD1 (6 bases). The CDR3 spans 14 residues. Germline values: CDR1 DFQATT, CDR2 SNEGSKA (reference sequence). V gave up 6 bases and J gave up 7 bases, with 21 bases separating them. The CDR3 is CSARQGSTQNEAFF. The CDR3 DNA reads as TGCAGTGCCCGGCAGGGGTCGACCCAAAATGAAGCTTTCTTT.

Notes on this clonotype: Given a much more abundant clone one base away, this may be a read error. This chain joins TRBV7-2 and TRBJ2-4; the D is unclear. Gene TRBJ2-7 matches the end of the DNA better, so the J call may be wrong. The CDR3 is 15 residues long. The germline gives CDR1 SGHTA, CDR2 FQGNSA. Written as DNA, the CDR3 is TGTGCCGGCAGCTTAGCTAGTTTTGCAGTTGACGAGCAGTACTTC. Encoded protein: CAGSLASFAVDEQYF.

The sample holds a few counts of this clonotype. CDR3 region: CASSAGERAQETQYF. CDR3 bases: TGTGCCAGCAGCGCGGGGGAGAGGGCCCAAGAGACCCAGTACTTC. This chain joins TRBV14 and TRBJ2-5, with TRBD2 identical over 7 bases. CDR3 length equals 15 residues. The germline V gene encodes CDR1 SGHDN and CDR2 FVKESK. Trimming cost V 5 bases and J 1 base; bases outside gene matches: 7. Supplemented by reference TRBV14 and TRBJ2-5, the full variable domain reads EAGVTQFPSHSVIEKGQTVTLRCDPISGHDNLYWYRRVMGKEIKFLLHFVKESKQDESGMPNNRFLAERTGGTYSTLKVQPAELEDSGVYFCASSAGERAQETQYFGPGTRLLVL.

The V gene is TRBV10-3, the J gene TRBJ2-5; 8 positions match TRBD1. The germline gives CDR1 ENHRY, CDR2 SYGVKD. CDR3 length: 12 amino acids. After removal of 6 bases from V and 3 bases from J, the junction contained 0 bases not matched to a gene. The CDR3 protein is CAIRDREETQYF. For the CDR3, the DNA is TGTGCCATCAGGGACAGGGAAGAGACCCAGTACTTC.

A remark on this clonotype: A junction boundary mismatches the germline segment, possibly from a read error. This chain joins TRBV29-1 and TRBJ2-5; a weak D match, TRBD1 (7 bases). This CDR3 contains 14 residues. Germline V CDR1 and CDR2: SQVTM, ANQGSEA. The CDR3 region is CSVGDRVGGETQSF. The CDR3 nucleotides are TGCAGCGTTGGAGACAGGGTCGGAGGGGAGACCCAGTCCTTC.

This chain uses TRBV3-1 with TRBJ2-2; 7 nucleotides line up with TRBD2. The V gene's germline CDR1 is LGHDT and CDR2 YNNKEL (reference sequence). This CDR3 has 14 amino acids. V was pared by 7 bases and J by 7 bases, with 9 bases of the junction left unmatched. The CDR3: CASNGRGRDGELFF. The CDR3 DNA is TGTGCCAGCAACGGTCGGGGGAGGGACGGGGAGCTGTTTTTT.

This clonotype was observed a handful of times. The chain recombines TRBV5-1 with TRBJ2-4, with D hard to call. Trimming took 1 base from V and 1 from J, leaving 6 bases between them. The CDR3 consists of 14 residues. From germline, CDR1 is SGHRS and CDR2 YFSETQ. The CDR3 region is CASSLRTAKNIQYF. CDR3 sequence (DNA): TGCGCCAGCAGCTTGAGAACGGCCAAAAACATTCAGTACTTC.

The chain recombines TRBV3-1 with TRBJ1-2, with D perhaps TRBD1 (6 bases). The V end lost 0 bases, the J end lost 4 bases, and 15 bases lay between the germline ends. The CDR3 covers 16 residues. The germline V gene encodes CDR1 LGHDT and CDR2 YNNKEL (reference sequence). In DNA form, the CDR3 reads TGTGCCAGCAGCCAAGACGGGGACATAAACATCTATGGCTACACCTTC. This gives the protein CASSQDGDINIYGYTF.

V gene TRBV20-1 combines with J gene TRBJ2-3; the match to TRBD2 covers 9 bases. CDR1 is DFQATT and CDR2 is SNEGSKA in the germline V gene (reference sequence). The junction had 19 bases not matched to a gene; V was cut back by 5 bases and J by 7 bases. The CDR3 runs to 17 residues. CDR3 in amino acids: CSASQAGGRKSRNTQYF. CDR3 coding DNA: TGCAGTGCTTCACAAGCGGGGGGTCGAAAGTCAAGGAATACGCAGTATTTT.

The chain combines TRBV12-3 or TRBV12-4 with TRBJ1-6, with D tentatively TRBD1 (5 bases). The V gene lost 0 bases and the J gene lost 9 bases, with 12 bases spanning the gap. CDR3 length: 15 amino acids. CDR3: CASSLARIGVSPLHF. The CDR3 DNA reads TGTGCCAGCAGTTTAGCGCGTATAGGGGTTTCACCCCTCCACTTT.

This sequence joins TRBV5-1 and TRBJ2-6, with 7 bases lining up with TRBD1. J was trimmed by 2 bases and V by 5 bases; bases with no gene match: 10. Germline values: CDR1 SGHRS, CDR2 YFSETQ. This CDR3 comprises 17 residues. CDR3 nucleotide sequence: TGCGCCAGCAGAAGGGCAGGGGGTTATCCTGGGGCCAACGTCCTGACTTTC. Translating gives CASRRAGGYPGANVLTF.

The J gene is TRBJ1-2, the V gene TRBV3-1, with 8 bases lining up with TRBD1. The V gene's germline CDR1 is LGHDT and CDR2 YNNKEL (reference sequence). Germline trimming cut 0 bases from V and 5 bases from J; bases unmatched to any gene: 5. The CDR3 runs to 15 residues. CDR3 nucleotides: TGTGCCAGCAGCCAAGAAGGGACAGGAAGTTATGGCTACACCTTC. It encodes CASSQEGTGSYGYTF.

This clonotype has just a few counts. Possible read error: a much larger clone is one base away. The chain joins TRBV7-3 to TRBJ2-7, with D perhaps being TRBD1 or TRBD2 (5 bases each). The CDR3 is 16 amino acids. The V gene's germline CDR1 is SGHTA and CDR2 FQGTGA. V was pared by 2 bases and J by 7 bases, with 21 bases between. CDR3 coding DNA: TGTGCCAGCAGCTTATCTTCGGGGACCTCCTACAATGAGCAGTACTTC. Translation: CASSLSSGTSYNEQYF. Drawing the rest from reference TRBV7-3 and TRBJ2-7, the complete variable domain is GAGVSQTPSNKVTEKGKYVELRCDPISGHTALYWYRQSLGQGPEFLIYFQGTGAADDSGLPNDRFFAVRPEGSVSTLKIQRTERGDSAVYLCASSLSSGTSYNEQYFGPGTRLTVT.

A few counts support this clonotype. The chain uses TRBV3-1 and TRBJ2-6, with no clear D. The ends were cut back, 2 bases at V and 12 bases at J, with 20 bases in the middle. Germline lookup yields CDR1 LGHDT and CDR2 YNNKEL (reference sequence). CDR3 length: 16 residues. CDR3 nucleotides: TGTGCCAGCAGCCAAAGGAAAAGTGCCTCAGGTAGCGTCCTGACTTTC. Encoded protein: CASSQRKSASGSVLTF.

This chain uses TRBV20-1 with TRBJ1-2; no definite D call. The V gene lost 5 bases and the J gene lost 13 bases, with 14 bases spanning the gap. Germline CDR1 and CDR2: DFQATT and SNEGSKA (reference sequence). This CDR3 has 10 amino acids. The CDR3 bases are TGCAGTGCTCAGACTGCGACATTCACCTTC. Translation: CSAQTATFTF.

This chain connects TRBV6-2 or TRBV6-3 to TRBJ2-1; a possible D gene is TRBD2 (5 bases). The CDR3 is made up of 17 amino acids. The germline V gene has CDR1 MNHEY and CDR2 SVGEGT. Trimming pared 0 bases from V and 3 bases from J, leaving 15 bases between. CDR3 residues: CASSYSSAGHIYNEQFF. The CDR3, as DNA: TGTGCCAGCAGTTACTCCTCCGCGGGTCATATCTACAATGAGCAGTTCTTC.

V usage is TRBV29-1 and J usage is TRBJ2-5; D not resolved. In germline, CDR1 is SQVTM, CDR2 ANQGSEA. This CDR3 has 13 residues. The V gene lost 6 bases and the J gene lost 3 bases, with 14 bases spanning the gap. The CDR3: CSVLEASKETQYF. The DNA of the CDR3 is TGCAGCGTCTTGGAAGCAAGTAAAGAGACCCAGTACTTC.

The chain combines TRBV20-1 with TRBJ1-6; D gene ambiguous. The CDR3 consists of 13 residues. Germline CDR1 DFQATT, CDR2 SNEGSKA (reference sequence). Trimming pared 0 bases from V and 8 bases from J, leaving 8 bases between. The CDR3 nucleotides read TGCAGTGCTAGAGATCATGGGGATTCACCCCTCCACTTT. Amino acid sequence: CSARDHGDSPLHF.

The gene calls are TRBV20-1 and TRBJ2-7; no clear D gene. The V and J ends lost 5 bases and 5 bases respectively, with 7 bases between them. Germline CDR1 is DFQATT and CDR2 is SNEGSKA (reference sequence). The CDR3 has 10 amino acids. As DNA, the CDR3 is TGCAGTGCTTTACCCGACGAGCAGTACTTC. Protein sequence: CSALPDEQYF.

The chain joins TRBV7-2 to TRBJ2-7; perhaps TRBD2 as D (5 bases). V lost 1 base and J lost 7, with 17 bases in between. CDR3 size: 15 residues. Germline CDR1 is SGHTA and CDR2 is FQGNSA. The CDR3 protein is CASSLVPSSPLEQYF. In DNA, the CDR3 is TGTGCCAGCAGCTTAGTCCCTAGCTCCCCTTTGGAGCAGTACTTC.

The chain uses TRBV29-1 and TRBJ2-1, with TRBD2 matching over 9 bases. This CDR3 is 14 amino acids long. J lost 0 bases, V lost 6 bases, and 3 bases had no gene match. Germline CDR1 SQVTM, CDR2 ANQGSEA. The CDR3 DNA is TGCAGCGTCCTAGCGGGACACTCCTACAATGAGCAGTTCTTC. As protein: CSVLAGHSYNEQFF.

This clonotype showed up just once. The chain combines TRBV6-2 or TRBV6-3 with TRBJ2-1, with TRBD1 matching over 10 bases. J gave up 6 bases and V 4 bases, and 6 bases lay outside the gene matches. CDR1 is MNHEY and CDR2 is SVGEGT in the germline V gene. This CDR3 has 15 amino acids. As DNA, the CDR3 is TGTGCCAGCAGTTTAACCGGGACAGGGGTCAATGAGCAGTTCTTC. Amino acid sequence: CASSLTGTGVNEQFF.

This clonotype appeared a single time. This chain connects TRBV10-3 to TRBJ2-7; D is uncertain. Germline loops: CDR1 ENHRY, CDR2 SYGVKD. The CDR3 consists of 12 residues. Trimming pared 4 bases from V and 1 base from J, leaving 5 bases between. CDR3 protein: CAISGQSYEQYF. The DNA for the CDR3 is TGTGCCATCAGTGGCCAGTCCTACGAGCAGTACTTC.

This clonotype was seen just once. This chain connects TRBV11-2 to TRBJ2-7, with 11 bases fitting TRBD2. The J segment lost 3 bases and the V segment lost 0 bases, leaving 4 bases of the junction unmatched. There are 16 residues in the CDR3. The germline V gene encodes CDR1 SGHAT and CDR2 FQNNGV. The CDR3: CASSLEIGTSGYEQYF. The CDR3 region has the DNA TGTGCCAGCAGCTTAGAGATAGGGACTAGCGGCTACGAGCAGTACTTC.

Points on this clonotype: A junction boundary mismatches the germline segment, possibly from a read error. V gene TRBV4-2 combines with J gene TRBJ2-5, with D perhaps being TRBD1 or TRBD2 (7 bases each). From germline, CDR1 is LGHNA and CDR2 YNFKEQ. The CDR3 loop spans 17 amino acids. CDR3 sequence: CVSSPREGAGEQETQYF. The CDR3 DNA sequence: TGTGTCAGCAGCCCAAGAGAGGGGGCGGGGGAGCAAGAGACCCAGTACTTC.

This chain connects TRBV29-1 to TRBJ2-2, with D maybe TRBD2 (5 bases). The germline V gene encodes CDR1 SQVTM and CDR2 ANQGSEA. The CDR3 covers 15 residues. The V end was cut by 7 bases, the J end by 0 bases, with 15 bases between. CDR3 amino acids: CSANEGPANTGELFF. CDR3 nucleotide sequence: TGCAGCGCCAATGAGGGTCCTGCGAACACCGGGGAGCTGTTTTTT.

In its sample, this clonotype was seen a few times. CDR3: CASSPESGGTKNIQYF. Here the CDR3 DNA reads TGTGCCAGCTCACCCGAATCCGGGGGAACCAAAAACATTCAGTACTTC. The chain links TRBV18 to TRBJ2-4; D is possibly TRBD2 (6 bases). Germline assignment: CDR1 KGHSH and CDR2 LQKENI. The CDR3 totals 16 residues. Between the trimmed V and J ends, which lost 3 bases and 2 bases, there was a span of 14 bases.